Shown below are 16 T cell receptor beta chains from a single sample sequenced in a study of shared clonotypes between healthy human individuals. Data came from immunoSEQ multiplex PCR; TCRdb stores just in-frame clones and leaves some out. Of millions of clones in the sample, around 90% were seen once. Input material: naive CD4+ T cells sorted from blood. The subset was: CD45RA+ positively selected. These receptors all come from a man aged 18 to 30 in good health.

The chain links TRBV6-5 to TRBJ1-2; D possibly corresponds to TRBD1 (6 bases). CDR1 is MNHEY and CDR2 is SVGAGI in the germline V gene. V dropped 5 bases and J dropped 4 bases, with 17 bases sitting between them. The CDR3 has 15 amino acids. The CDR3 sequence is CASSASGVSGYGYTF. The CDR3, as DNA: TGTGCCAGCAGTGCTTCAGGGGTTTCGGGCTATGGCTACACCTTC.

This clone has only one observation. CDR3 amino acids: CASSPTSRTDLKQFF. The CDR3 nucleotides are TGTGCCAGCTCACCAACATCTCGGACAGACCTAAAGCAGTTCTTC. The V and J genes are TRBV18 and TRBJ2-1, with D possibly matching TRBD1 (6 bases). Trimming left V 2 bases short and J 11 bases short, with 19 bases between. This CDR3 has 15 residues. Per the germline V gene, CDR1 is KGHSH and CDR2 is LQKENI.

The V call is TRBV18, the J call TRBJ2-7; D remains ambiguous. V lost 3 bases and J lost 4, with 13 bases in between. CDR3 length equals 14 residues. Looked up from germline, CDR1 is KGHSH and CDR2 is LQKENI. The CDR3 DNA follows: TGTGCCAGCTCACCCTCCGGAAACGGTTACGAGCAGTACTTC. It yields the protein CASSPSGNGYEQYF.

This sequence joins TRBV7-9 and TRBJ1-2; no reliable D call. Germline V CDR1 and CDR2: SEHNR, FQNEAQ (reference sequence). The CDR3 has 13 amino acids. V lost 1 base and J lost 7, with 10 bases in between. CDR3 protein: CASSLGRDGGYTF. DNA of the CDR3: TGTGCCAGCAGCTTAGGGCGTGACGGTGGCTACACCTTC.

The chain joins TRBV2 to TRBJ1-1; 8 bases fit TRBD1. Germline CDR1 SNHLY, CDR2 FYNNEI. The CDR3 is made up of 14 amino acids. V was pared by 4 bases and J by 6 bases, with 7 bases of the junction left unmatched. The CDR3 nucleotides read TGTGCCAGCAGTGGGACAGGGAAGTTAGCTGAAGCTTTCTTT. The encoded protein is CASSGTGKLAEAFF. Drawing the rest from reference TRBV2 and TRBJ1-1, the complete variable domain is EPEVTQTPSHQVTQMGQEVILRCVPISNHLYFYWYRQILGQKVEFLVSFYNNEISEKSEIFDDQFSVERPDGSNFTLKIRSTKLEDSAMYFCASSGTGKLAEAFFGQGTRLTVV.

The DNA of the CDR3 is TGCGCCAGCAGCCATCCGGGACAGAGCAATCAGCCCCAGCATTTT. It codes for CASSHPGQSNQPQHF. This chain connects TRBV4-1 to TRBJ1-5; TRBD1 aligns across 7 bases. Looked up from germline, CDR1 is MGHRA and CDR2 is YSYEKL. The CDR3 is 15 amino acids. Trimming cost V 3 bases and J 1 base; bases outside gene matches: 3.

This clone showed up just a few times. The chain uses TRBV6-5 and TRBJ1-2; D is undetermined. The CDR3 spans 13 residues. V was pared by 0 bases and J by 9 bases, with 11 bases between. The germline gives CDR1 MNHEY, CDR2 SVGAGI. The CDR3 region is CASSYSVRGSYTF. For the CDR3, the DNA is TGTGCCAGCAGTTACTCGGTCAGAGGGAGCTACACCTTC.

The rearrangement uses TRBV10-3 and TRBJ1-1, with 7 bases aligning to TRBD1. The CDR3 covers 15 residues. V was pared by 8 bases and J by 1 base, with 10 bases of the junction left unmatched. Germline CDR1 ENHRY, CDR2 SYGVKD. This CDR3 reads CAIGVGTVSNTEAFF. DNA for the CDR3: TGTGCCATCGGGGTCGGGACAGTCTCGAACACTGAAGCTTTCTTT.

This chain connects TRBV5-6 to TRBJ1-2; 11 bases are shared with TRBD1. In germline, CDR1 is SGHDT, CDR2 YYEEEE. The CDR3 extends over 16 amino acids. Trimming at V came to 5 bases and at J to 0 bases, leaving 6 bases not matched to a gene. The DNA of the CDR3 is TGTGCCAGCAGGCCCGGGACAGGGGGTTCTAACTATGGCTACACCTTC. It encodes CASRPGTGGSNYGYTF.

The chain employs TRBV5-1 and TRBJ2-1; 9 bases fit TRBD2. Looked up from germline, CDR1 is SGHRS and CDR2 is YFSETQ. The CDR3 runs to 14 residues. Trimming took 3 bases from V and 5 from J; bases not matched to a gene: 3. This CDR3 reads CASSWSGGNNEQFF. Here the CDR3 DNA reads TGCGCCAGCAGCTGGAGCGGGGGGAACAATGAGCAGTTCTTC.

The CDR3 loop reads CASSLLGGRVHNEQFF. In DNA, the CDR3 is TGTGCCAGCAGCCTCCTGGGGGGACGAGTGCACAATGAGCAGTTCTTC. The rearrangement joins TRBV28 to TRBJ2-1, with D perhaps matching TRBD2 (6 bases). Trimming removed 6 bases at V and 5 bases at J, with 20 bases between. The CDR3 sequence is 16 residues long. Per germline, CDR1 MDHEN and CDR2 SYDVKM.

V usage is TRBV6-1 and J usage is TRBJ1-6; D gene uncertain. CDR3 length: 13 residues. Germline values: CDR1 MNHNS, CDR2 SASEGT. V was pared by 4 bases and J by 7 bases, with 8 bases between. CDR3 DNA sequence: TGTGCCAGCAGTGTCGGCCTGAATTCACCCCTCCACTTT. Amino acids: CASSVGLNSPLHF.

The CDR3: CASRGPGATNEKLFF. The CDR3 DNA follows: TGTGCCAGCAGGGGCCCAGGGGCAACTAATGAAAAACTGTTTTTT. The chain joins TRBV2 to TRBJ1-4; D perhaps matches TRBD1 (6 bases). Between the trimmed V and J ends, which lost 6 bases and 0 bases, there was a span of 11 bases. CDR1 is SNHLY, CDR2 FYNNEI, per germline. The CDR3 runs 15 residues.

The chain has TRBV4-3 and TRBJ2-3; D gene uncertain. V gave up 0 bases and J gave up 9 bases, with 19 bases separating them. Germline CDR1 is LGHNA and CDR2 is YSLEER. The CDR3 sequence is 16 residues long. The CDR3 is CASSQDRVSRTFTQYF. The CDR3 DNA sequence: TGCGCCAGCAGCCAAGATAGGGTATCCAGGACCTTCACGCAGTATTTT.

The V gene is TRBV18, the J gene TRBJ2-7; TRBD1 matches 8 bases. J was trimmed by 4 bases and V by 5 bases; bases with no gene match: 7. This CDR3 contains 14 residues. The V gene's germline CDR1 is KGHSH and CDR2 LQKENI. The CDR3 bases are TGTGCCAGCTCAGACTGGACAGGGAGTTACGAGCAGTACTTC. The encoded protein is CASSDWTGSYEQYF.

The rearrangement links TRBV2 to TRBJ1-2; D ambiguous. There are 17 residues in the CDR3. Germline V gene sequence: CDR1 SNHLY, CDR2 FYNNEI. V lost 2 bases to trimming and J lost 0 bases, with 16 bases between them. For the CDR3, the DNA is TGTGCCAGCAGTGAAAGTGGCTTTCACGGTACTAACTATGGCTACACCTTC. Amino acid sequence: CASSESGFHGTNYGYTF.